Listed below are T cell receptor beta chains from one sample, sequenced in a study of T cell changes during pregnancy in multiple sclerosis. Sequencing was performed with immunoSEQ multiplex PCR; in TCRdb, only in-frame clones are kept and a portion is missing. The sample includes 37,000 or so clones, roughly 94% seen only once; the top ten take 1.7%. Specimen: peripheral blood, collected in the third trimester of pregnancy. All receptors derive from a female donor with multiple sclerosis, enrolled in a pregnancy study. CDR3s include the opening cysteine and the closing phenylalanine or tryptophan. A D gene is named only where the DNA matches it firmly. The size entry is marked missing in some rows and otherwise reads once, few, many or a size class.

D gene: TRBD1
V gene: TRBV27
J gene: TRBJ1-6
clone size: .
CDR3 protein: CASSLSVWVGTVNSPLHF
CDR3 DNA: TGTGCCAGCAGTTTATCGGTCTGGGTAGGGACAGTTAATTCACCCCTCCACTTT

D gene: TRBD2
V gene: TRBV29-1
J gene: TRBJ2-1
clone size: once
CDR3 protein: CSVGLAPSYNEQFF
CDR3 DNA: TGCAGCGTCGGACTAGCGCCCTCCTACAATGAGCAGTTCTTC

D gene: .
V gene: TRBV11-2
J gene: TRBJ2-5
clone size: .
CDR3 protein: CASSFYREGETQYF
CDR3 DNA: TGTGCCAGCAGCTTTTACAGGGAAGGAGAGACCCAGTACTTC

D gene: TRBD1
V gene: TRBV18
J gene: TRBJ2-6
clone size: .
CDR3 protein: CASSPPGGTSSGANVLTF
CDR3 DNA: TGTGCCAGCTCCCCGCCAGGGGGCACGAGCTCTGGGGCCAACGTCCTGACTTTC

D gene: TRBD1
V gene: TRBV6-5
J gene: TRBJ1-6
clone size: once
CDR3 protein: CASSYRIGQGSPLHF
CDR3 DNA: TGTGCCAGCAGTTACAGAATAGGACAGGGGTCACCCCTCCACTTT

D gene: .
V gene: TRBV6-6
J gene: TRBJ1-1
clone size: .
CDR3 protein: CASSYPGRPGAEAFF
CDR3 DNA: TGTGCCAGCAGTTACCCGGGACGCCCGGGGGCTGAAGCTTTCTTT

D gene: .
V gene: TRBV10-3
J gene: TRBJ2-3
clone size: .
CDR3 protein: CAISETIPISQYF
CDR3 DNA: TGTGCCATCAGTGAGACAATCCCCATATCGCAGTATTTT

D gene: TRBD2
V gene: TRBV5-1
J gene: TRBJ2-3
clone size: once
CDR3 protein: CASSPTSGGFTDTQYF
CDR3 DNA: TGCGCCAGCAGCCCGACTAGCGGGGGGTTCACAGATACGCAGTATTTT

D gene: .
V gene: TRBV5-4
J gene: TRBJ2-7
clone size: .
CDR3 protein: CASSSYQGPPYEQYF
CDR3 DNA: TGTGCCAGCAGCTCGTATCAGGGGCCCCCCTACGAGCAGTACTTC

D gene: .
V gene: TRBV5-6
J gene: TRBJ2-1
clone size: .
CDR3 protein: CASSLGAQGNNEQFF
CDR3 DNA: TGTGCCAGCAGCTTGGGGGCGCAGGGTAACAATGAGCAGTTCTTC

D gene: TRBD1
V gene: TRBV7-3
J gene: TRBJ1-1
clone size: .
CDR3 protein: CASSGPGTGVTEAFF
CDR3 DNA: TGTGCCAGCAGCGGGCCCGGGACAGGGGTCACTGAAGCTTTCTTT

D gene: .
V gene: TRBV28
J gene: TRBJ1-2
clone size: once
CDR3 protein: CASSLPSPGPGRDGYTF
CDR3 DNA: TGTGCCAGCAGTTTACCGTCTCCGGGTCCAGGGAGGGATGGCTACACCTTC

D gene: .
V gene: TRBV27
J gene: TRBJ2-3
clone size: .
CDR3 protein: CASSLWARTDTQYF
CDR3 DNA: TGTGCCAGCAGTTTATGGGCCAGGACAGATACGCAGTATTTT

D gene: TRBD1
V gene: TRBV7-9
J gene: TRBJ1-2
clone size: .
CDR3 protein: CASRQGAGGNYGYTF
CDR3 DNA: TGTGCCAGCAGGCAGGGGGCTGGGGGTAACTATGGCTACACCTTC

D gene: .
V gene: TRBV19
J gene: TRBJ1-5
clone size: .
CDR3 protein: CASSKEFDTALNQPQHF
CDR3 DNA: TGTGCCAGTAGTAAGGAATTTGACACAGCACTTAATCAGCCCCAGCATTTT

D gene: TRBD1
V gene: TRBV10-3
J gene: TRBJ2-1
clone size: .
CDR3 protein: CAIRTGDNEQFF
CDR3 DNA: TGTGCCATCAGGACAGGGGACAATGAGCAGTTCTTC

D gene: TRBD2
V gene: TRBV11-3
J gene: TRBJ2-5
clone size: .
CDR3 protein: CASSQPSGGVLETQYF
CDR3 DNA: TGTGCCAGCAGCCAACCTAGCGGGGGTGTCCTGGAGACCCAGTACTTC

D gene: .
V gene: TRBV19
J gene: TRBJ1-5
clone size: .
CDR3 protein: CASSLVVSQPQHF
CDR3 DNA: TGTGCCAGTAGTCTTGTGGTGAGCCAGCCCCAGCATTTT

D gene: .
V gene: TRBV12-1
J gene: TRBJ1-4
clone size: .
CDR3 protein: CASSIPRRRRRPNEKLFF
CDR3 DNA: TGTGCCAGCAGCATCCCTCGACGGAGACGTCGACCTAATGAAAAACTGTTTTTT

D gene: TRBD2
V gene: TRBV7-3
J gene: TRBJ2-2
clone size: .
CDR3 protein: CASSQAGGTGELFF
CDR3 DNA: TGTGCCAGCAGTCAAGCGGGGGGGACCGGGGAGCTGTTTTTT

D gene: TRBD1
V gene: TRBV9
J gene: TRBJ2-2
clone size: .
CDR3 protein: CASSEGTGVAGELFF
CDR3 DNA: TGTGCCAGCAGCGAGGGGACAGGGGTCGCCGGGGAGCTGTTTTTT

D gene: .
V gene: TRBV11-2
J gene: TRBJ1-1
clone size: .
CDR3 protein: CASSFRLGGTEAFF
CDR3 DNA: TGTGCCAGCAGCTTTAGGCTGGGGGGCACTGAAGCTTTCTTT

D gene: TRBD1
V gene: TRBV6-5
J gene: TRBJ1-3
clone size: .
CDR3 protein: CASSYGTGGNTIYF
CDR3 DNA: TGTGCCAGCAGCTATGGGACAGGAGGAAACACCATATATTTT

D gene: TRBD1
V gene: TRBV28
J gene: TRBJ1-1
clone size: .
CDR3 protein: CASSFKPGQGSTEAFF
CDR3 DNA: TGTGCCAGCAGTTTTAAACCGGGACAGGGTAGCACTGAAGCTTTCTTT

D gene: .
V gene: TRBV9
J gene: TRBJ1-1
clone size: .
CDR3 protein: CASSALIYTEAFF
CDR3 DNA: TGTGCCAGCAGCGCCTTAATATACACTGAAGCTTTCTTT

D gene: TRBD1
V gene: TRBV6-5
J gene: TRBJ1-5
clone size: .
CDR3 protein: CASSLGQGGNQPQHF
CDR3 DNA: TGTGCCAGCAGCCTCGGACAGGGGGGTAATCAGCCCCAGCATTTT

D gene: .
V gene: TRBV30
J gene: TRBJ2-1
clone size: .
CDR3 protein: CAWWAGAGDEQFF
CDR3 DNA: TGTGCCTGGTGGGCGGGGGCCGGGGATGAGCAGTTCTTC

D gene: .
V gene: TRBV11-1
J gene: TRBJ2-7
clone size: .
CDR3 protein: CASSHGLKTYEQYF
CDR3 DNA: TGTGCCAGCAGTCACGGACTGAAAACCTACGAGCAGTACTTC

D gene: .
V gene: TRBV15
J gene: TRBJ1-6
clone size: .
CDR3 protein: CATSRDVAGNSPLHF
CDR3 DNA: TGTGCCACCAGCAGAGATGTGGCGGGAAATTCACCCCTCCACTTT

D gene: TRBD2
V gene: TRBV4-3
J gene: TRBJ2-3
clone size: .
CDR3 protein: CASSQDGEGWTDTQYF
CDR3 DNA: TGCGCCAGCAGCCAAGATGGGGAGGGGTGGACAGATACGCAGTATTTT

D gene: .
V gene: TRBV6-6
J gene: TRBJ1-3
clone size: few
CDR3 protein: CASSPPGAGNTIYF
CDR3 DNA: TGTGCCAGCAGTCCCCCCGGAGCTGGAAACACCATATATTTT

D gene: .
V gene: TRBV4-3
J gene: TRBJ1-2
clone size: .
CDR3 protein: CASSQDSGLGYGYTF
CDR3 DNA: TGCGCCAGCAGCCAAGATTCGGGTTTAGGCTATGGCTACACCTTC

D gene: .
V gene: TRBV6-5
J gene: TRBJ2-2
clone size: .
CDR3 protein: CASSYHGELFF
CDR3 DNA: TGTGCCAGCAGTTATCACGGGGAGCTGTTTTTT

D gene: .
V gene: TRBV5-1
J gene: TRBJ1-1
clone size: .
CDR3 protein: CASGTGYTEAFF
CDR3 DNA: TGCGCCAGCGGAACAGGGTACACTGAAGCTTTCTTT

D gene: TRBD1
V gene: TRBV7-8
J gene: TRBJ1-1
clone size: .
CDR3 protein: CASSPGQGNTEAFF
CDR3 DNA: TGTGCCAGCAGCCCAGGACAGGGGAACACTGAAGCTTTCTTT

D gene: TRBD1
V gene: TRBV5-4
J gene: TRBJ2-1
clone size: .
CDR3 protein: CASSLGRDRSYNEQFF
CDR3 DNA: TGTGCCAGCAGCTTGGGCCGGGACAGGAGCTACAATGAGCAGTTCTTC

D gene: TRBD1
V gene: TRBV27
J gene: TRBJ1-4
clone size: .
CDR3 protein: CASGLTGGEEEKLFF
CDR3 DNA: TGTGCCAGCGGACTCACAGGGGGCGAGGAAGAAAAACTGTTTTTT

D gene: TRBD2
V gene: TRBV28
J gene: TRBJ2-1
clone size: .
CDR3 protein: CASNEGGAYNEQFF
CDR3 DNA: TGTGCCAGCAATGAGGGAGGGGCCTACAATGAGCAGTTCTTC

D gene: .
V gene: TRBV7-2
J gene: TRBJ1-3
clone size: .
CDR3 protein: CASSLRPGPTGNTIYF
CDR3 DNA: TGTGCCAGCAGCTTACGCCCAGGCCCGACTGGAAACACCATATATTTT

D gene: TRBD1
V gene: TRBV6-5
J gene: TRBJ2-5
clone size: .
CDR3 protein: CASSYYTGTGVETQYF
CDR3 DNA: TGTGCCAGCAGTTACTATACTGGGACAGGGGTAGAGACCCAGTACTTC

D gene: .
V gene: TRBV5-6
J gene: TRBJ2-7
clone size: .
CDR3 protein: CASSLGRGSYEQYF
CDR3 DNA: TGTGCCAGCAGCTTGGGCAGGGGCTCCTACGAGCAGTACTTC

D gene: .
V gene: TRBV7-9
J gene: TRBJ1-5
clone size: .
CDR3 protein: CASSSNSSNQPQHF
CDR3 DNA: TGTGCCAGCAGCTCCAACAGTAGCAATCAGCCCCAGCATTTT